This TCR beta chain was observed in a study of lung T cells in sarcoidosis with Löfgren's syndrome. The study's findings and limits: The most expanded V genes in Löfgren's patients were reportedly TRAV12-1 and TRBV2.

Germline-derived CDR1 and CDR2 are DFQATT and SNEGSKA (reference sequence). CDR3 length: 14 residues. TCRdb reprocessed the reads via MiXCR and lists one record per CDR3 protein. The sample holds tens of thousands of distinct CDR3 sequences; over 20% are singletons and the top ten take about 2.2%. With respect to this clonotype: The antigen is undetermined. A single base separates this from a much larger clone, so it may be a read error.

The rearrangement joins TRBV20-1 to TRBJ2-3; 11 bases are shared with TRBD2. The receptor was isolated from a human donor with sarcoidosis (Löfgren's syndrome or another form), or a control subject (not recorded which). The sequencing input was CD4+ T cells from PBMCs. The CDR3 reads CGADSGGATDTQYF. The CDR3 DNA reads as TGCGGTGCTGATAGCGGGGGGGCGACAGATACGCAGTATTTT.